A single sample gave rise to the 22 T cell receptor beta chains below, sequenced in a study of shared clonotypes between healthy human individuals. Sequencing used immunoSEQ multiplex PCR; TCRdb keeps in-frame clones, though not all of them. In the table there are a few million clones, 90% to 95% of which are singletons. Sequenced input: naive CD4+ T cells sorted from blood. Noted subset: CD45RA+ positively selected. The receptors here all came from a man younger than 35 in good health.

The V and J genes are TRBV7-3 and TRBJ2-1, with a tentative D call TRBD1 (6 bases). Germline V gene data show CDR1 as SGHTA and CDR2 as FQGTGA. The ends were cut back, 5 bases at V and 5 bases at J, with 16 bases in the middle. The CDR3 is 15 residues long. The CDR3, as DNA: TGTGCCAGCAGCCCATCCAGGACAGCCGACAATGAGCAGTTCTTC. Translating it yields CASSPSRTADNEQFF. Looking up the rest from reference TRBV7-3 and TRBJ2-1 gives the full variable domain: GAGVSQTPSNKVTEKGKYVELRCDPISGHTALYWYRQSLGQGPEFLIYFQGTGAADDSGLPNDRFFAVRPEGSVSTLKIQRTERGDSAVYLCASSPSRTADNEQFFGPGTRLTVL.

The chain links TRBV4-1 to TRBJ2-4, with a tentative D call TRBD1 (6 bases). CDR3 size: 14 residues. Germline CDR1 and CDR2: MGHRA and YSYEKL. Trimming cost V 1 base and J 12 bases, with 16 bases left between them. The CDR3: CASSQVQLGQPQYF. Written as DNA, the CDR3 is TGCGCCAGCAGCCAAGTTCAGCTCGGACAGCCTCAGTACTTC.

V usage is TRBV2 and J usage is TRBJ1-2, with unresolved D. CDR1 and CDR2 (germline): SNHLY, FYNNEI. This CDR3 region has 14 residues. V dropped 8 bases and J dropped 8 bases, with 21 bases sitting between them. DNA of the CDR3: TGTGCCAGCCGGGTGACAACCCAGGCCGGAGGCTACACCTTC. The encoded protein is CASRVTTQAGGYTF. The full variable domain, rest sourced from reference TRBV2 and TRBJ1-2, is EPEVTQTPSHQVTQMGQEVILRCVPISNHLYFYWYRQILGQKVEFLVSFYNNEISEKSEIFDDQFSVERPDGSNFTLKIRSTKLEDSAMYFCASRVTTQAGGYTFGSGTRLTVV.

The genes are TRBV6-6 and TRBJ2-1; D not resolved. The CDR3 sequence is 16 residues long. Trimming shortened V by 7 bases and J by 8 bases, and 24 bases separated the two germline ends. Germline CDR1 is MNHNY and CDR2 is SVGAGI (reference sequence). The CDR3 DNA sequence: TGTGCCAGCACCACCCCGCGGAAGCCAAATGGTGATGAGCAGTTCTTC. It specifies CASTTPRKPNGDEQFF.

The V call is TRBV4-1, the J call TRBJ1-4; 7 bases are a match to TRBD1. Germline lookup yields CDR1 MGHRA and CDR2 YSYEKL. This CDR3 has 16 amino acids. The ends lost 1 base at V and 2 bases at J; junction bases unmatched: 4. The DNA of the CDR3 is TGCGCCAGCAGCCAAGGAACAGGGGAGACTAATGAAAAACTGTTTTTT. As protein: CASSQGTGETNEKLFF.

The chain recombines TRBV19 with TRBJ1-5; D is ambiguous. Germline-derived CDR1 and CDR2 are LNHDA and SQIVND (reference sequence). Trimming removed 7 bases from V and 7 bases from J, with 20 bases in between. The CDR3 loop spans 15 amino acids. The CDR3 DNA is TGTGCCAGTAAGTGCGACCCTCCGCGGGTACAGCCCCAGCATTTT. It encodes CASKCDPPRVQPQHF.

This rearrangement joins TRBV5-1 to TRBJ2-3, with 9 bases matching TRBD1. The length of the CDR3 is 15 residues. The V segment lost 2 bases and the J segment 3 bases; nucleotides outside the gene matches: 4. CDR1 and CDR2 from the germline V gene are SGHRS and YFSETQ. The CDR3 bases are TGCGCCAGCAGCTTACGGACAGGGGTGACAGATACGCAGTATTTT. Its protein product is CASSLRTGVTDTQYF. The variable domain in full, with the rest retrieved from reference TRBV5-1 and TRBJ2-3, is KAGVTQTPRYLIKTRGQQVTLSCSPISGHRSVSWYQQTPGQGLQFLFEYFSETQRNKGNFPGRFSGRQFSNSRSEMNVSTLELGDSALYLCASSLRTGVTDTQYFGPGTRLTVL.

V and J are TRBV21-1 and TRBJ2-5; the table names TRBD2, a call not compared with the DNA. TRBV21-1 is a pseudogene locus. The CDR3 loop spans 16 amino acids. Here the CDR3 reads CASSKDKLGRGETQYF. In DNA form, the CDR3 reads TGTGCCAGCAGCAAAGACAAATTAGGCCGCGGGGAGACCCAGTACTTC.

The chain is built from TRBV7-2 and TRBJ2-1, with D maybe TRBD2 (7 bases). With 1 base removed from V and 6 bases from J, the gap between germline ends came to 16 bases. The CDR3 is 16 residues long. In germline, CDR1 is SGHTA, CDR2 FQGNSA. The CDR3 bases are TGTGCCAGCAGCTTAGTAGGCGCGGGGGCCCCCAATGAGCAGTTCTTC. Encoded protein: CASSLVGAGAPNEQFF.

V and J are TRBV10-3 and TRBJ2-3; weak D call: TRBD2 (5 bases). Germline V gene data show CDR1 as ENHRY and CDR2 as SYGVKD. The ends were cut back, 11 bases at V and 5 bases at J, with 17 bases in the middle. The CDR3 has 13 residues. CDR3: CALSALRGDTQYF. The CDR3 coding sequence is TGTGCCCTCTCGGCCTTACGGGGAGATACGCAGTATTTT.

V usage is TRBV30 and J usage is TRBJ2-3, with 13 bases identical to TRBD2. The CDR3 runs 16 residues. CDR1 and CDR2 from the germline V gene are GTSNPN and SVGIG (reference sequence). Trimming removed 2 bases from V and 2 bases from J; junction bases left unmatched: 4. The CDR3: CAWSPGLAGNTDTQYF. CDR3 DNA sequence: TGTGCCTGGAGTCCGGGACTAGCGGGAAACACAGATACGCAGTATTTT.

The chain is built from TRBV7-2 and TRBJ2-3, with D possibly matching TRBD2 (6 bases). This CDR3 has 15 amino acids. CDR1 is SGHTA and CDR2 is FQGNSA in the germline V gene. V was shortened by 0 bases and J by 7 bases, with 14 bases between the two germline ends. As DNA, the CDR3 is TGTGCCAGCAGCTTAGCGTCCGGGAGTTGGAATACGCAGTATTTT. This encodes CASSLASGSWNTQYF.

The chain carries TRBV5-6 and TRBJ1-2, with 9 bases that match TRBD1. The length of the CDR3 is 14 residues. Germline values: CDR1 SGHDT, CDR2 YYEEEE. Germline trimming cut 3 bases from V and 8 bases from J; bases unmatched to any gene: 8. The CDR3 loop is CASSSPGQGRGYTF. Here the CDR3 DNA reads TGTGCCAGCAGCTCGCCGGGACAGGGACGGGGCTACACCTTC.

The gene calls are TRBV6-1 and TRBJ2-1; TRBD1 matches 7 bases. V dropped 0 bases and J dropped 4; count of bases not matched to a gene: 12. The CDR3 is made up of 18 amino acids. The germline V gene has CDR1 MNHNS and CDR2 SASEGT. The CDR3 DNA reads as TGTGCCAGCAGTGAAGCGCTTCGGGGACAGCAGGCGTACAATGAGCAGTTCTTC. It codes for CASSEALRGQQAYNEQFF.

This clone was seen a handful of times. The chain carries TRBV2 and TRBJ1-1; D gene ambiguous. Per the germline V gene, CDR1 is SNHLY and CDR2 is FYNNEI. V shed 7 bases and J shed 1 base, with 10 bases lying between them. The CDR3 spans 13 residues. CDR3 DNA: TGTGCCAGCATGCAAGGGCCGAACACTGAAGCTTTCTTT. Residues: CASMQGPNTEAFF.

The genes are TRBV28 and TRBJ1-2; 10 bases are shared with TRBD1. The germline CDR1 and CDR2 sequences are MDHEN and SYDVKM. The V and J ends lost 4 bases and 4 bases, in that order; junction bases with no gene match: 9. CDR3 length: 16 amino acids. The CDR3 DNA reads TGTGCCAGCAGTTCAGAGGGACAGGGGAGGGGCTATGGCTACACCTTC. The encoded protein is CASSSEGQGRGYGYTF.

The rearrangement uses TRBV18 and TRBJ2-1, with TRBD2 as a possible D gene (6 bases). V lost 3 bases, J lost 3 bases, and 21 bases lay in between. The germline gives CDR1 KGHSH, CDR2 LQKENI. There are 18 residues in the CDR3. This CDR3 reads CASSPLGLRSRGYNEQFF. The CDR3 DNA sequence: TGTGCCAGCTCACCCTTGGGACTGAGGTCGAGGGGCTACAATGAGCAGTTCTTC.

The chain combines TRBV7-2 with TRBJ1-3; the D gene is possibly TRBD1 (5 bases). Germline values: CDR1 SGHTA, CDR2 FQGNSA. The CDR3 is 16 residues long. V was shortened by 4 bases and J by 0 bases, with 13 bases between the two germline ends. The DNA of the CDR3 is TGTGCCAGCAGCTCGTCGGGGGTTAGCTCTGGAAACACCATATATTTT. Protein: CASSSSGVSSGNTIYF.

This clone appeared a single time. Within the sample, other DNA sequences also encode this same CDR3. V is TRBV7-2 and J is TRBJ1-6; 10 bases are a match to TRBD1. Germline trimming cut 4 bases from V and 6 bases from J; bases unmatched to any gene: 3. Germline CDR1 SGHTA, CDR2 FQGNSA. The CDR3 runs to 15 residues. In DNA form, the CDR3 reads TGTGCCAGCAGCTCGTGGACAGGGGGTAATTCACCCCTCCACTTT. Translating gives CASSSWTGGNSPLHF.

The chain carries TRBV27 and TRBJ1-3; no clear D. Germline CDR1 reads MNHEY; CDR2 reads SMNVEV (reference sequence). The V end was cut by 2 bases, the J end by 2 bases, with 7 bases between. The CDR3 covers 14 residues. The CDR3 sequence is CASSLRAAGNTIYF. Here the CDR3 DNA reads TGTGCCAGCAGTTTAAGGGCAGCTGGAAACACCATATATTTT.

This clone appeared once. The V and J genes are TRBV19 and TRBJ1-5; 10 positions agree with TRBD1. The V gene's germline CDR1 is LNHDA and CDR2 SQIVND (reference sequence). After removal of 7 bases from V and 6 bases from J, the junction contained 9 bases not matched to a gene. The CDR3 is made up of 15 amino acids. CDR3 amino acids: CASNPGQGYGQPQHF. The CDR3, as DNA: TGTGCCAGTAACCCGGGACAGGGGTACGGTCAGCCCCAGCATTTT.

The genes are TRBV6-5 and TRBJ2-5, with D tentatively TRBD1 or TRBD2 (5 bases each). The J call may be wrong; the DNA end is better matched by TRBJ2-7. Germline loops: CDR1 MNHEY, CDR2 SVGAGI. The CDR3 consists of 13 residues. The CDR3 DNA reads TGTGCCAGCAGTCCTCCCGGTGGGGGCGAGCAGTACTTC. Translating it yields CASSPPGGGEQYF.